A single TCR beta chain is shown here with its context. The data are from a study of blood T cell repertoires in COVID-19. In the study overall: Whether acute or convalescent, the COVID-19 samples came from the United States, Italy and Spain.

TCRdb keeps only in-frame clones here, not all; method: immunoSEQ multiplex PCR. Of around 260,000 clones listed, about four fifths were seen once; the top ten hold around a sixth. From germline, CDR1 is SGHRS and CDR2 YFSETQ. The CDR3 is made up of 14 amino acids. V lost 0 bases to trimming and J lost 8 bases, with 11 bases between them. This rearrangement joins TRBV5-1 to TRBJ2-2, with a possible D match to TRBD2 (6 bases). Material: peripheral blood. This sequence originates from a person between 70 and 80 years old with COVID-19, enrolled during active disease. This CDR3 reads CASSLAQGGGELFF. The CDR3 DNA is TGCGCCAGCAGCTTGGCCCAGGGAGGTGGGGAGCTGTTTTTT.